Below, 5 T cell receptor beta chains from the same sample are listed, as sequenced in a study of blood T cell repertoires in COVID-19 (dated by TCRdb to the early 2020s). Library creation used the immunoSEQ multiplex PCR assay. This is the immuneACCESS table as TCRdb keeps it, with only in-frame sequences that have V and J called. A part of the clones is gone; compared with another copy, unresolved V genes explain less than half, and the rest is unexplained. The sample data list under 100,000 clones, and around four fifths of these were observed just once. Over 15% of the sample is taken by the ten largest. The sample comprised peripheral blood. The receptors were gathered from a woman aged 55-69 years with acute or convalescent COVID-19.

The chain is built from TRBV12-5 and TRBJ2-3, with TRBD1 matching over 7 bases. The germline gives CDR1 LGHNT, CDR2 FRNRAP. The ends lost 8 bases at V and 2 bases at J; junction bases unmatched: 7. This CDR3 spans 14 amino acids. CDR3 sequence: CASSDRPNTDTQYF. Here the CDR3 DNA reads TGTGCTAGTTCGGACAGGCCAAACACAGATACGCAGTATTTT.

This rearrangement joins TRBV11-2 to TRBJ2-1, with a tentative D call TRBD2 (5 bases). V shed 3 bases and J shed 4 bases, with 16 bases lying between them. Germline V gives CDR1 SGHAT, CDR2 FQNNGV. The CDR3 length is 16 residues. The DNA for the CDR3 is TGTGCCAGCAGCTTTGCTCGGGGTGGGTTTTACAATGAGCAGTTCTTC. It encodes CASSFARGGFYNEQFF.

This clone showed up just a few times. The chain's CDR3 is CASSPGTDISYGYTF. In DNA, the CDR3 is TGTGCCAGCAGCCCAGGGACAGATATTTCCTATGGCTACACCTTC. The chain carries TRBV5-4 and TRBJ1-2, with 7 bases lining up with TRBD1. Germline CDR1 reads SGHNT; CDR2 reads YYREEE (reference sequence). The CDR3 is 15 amino acids. V was clipped by 4 bases and J by 4 bases; unmatched bases: 10.

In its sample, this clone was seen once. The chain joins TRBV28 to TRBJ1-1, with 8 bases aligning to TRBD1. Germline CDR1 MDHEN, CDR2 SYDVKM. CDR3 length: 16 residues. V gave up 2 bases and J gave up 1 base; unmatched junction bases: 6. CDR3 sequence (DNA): TGTGCCAGCAGTTTAAGGGGCACAGGGGGGAACACTGAAGCTTTCTTT. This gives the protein CASSLRGTGGNTEAFF.

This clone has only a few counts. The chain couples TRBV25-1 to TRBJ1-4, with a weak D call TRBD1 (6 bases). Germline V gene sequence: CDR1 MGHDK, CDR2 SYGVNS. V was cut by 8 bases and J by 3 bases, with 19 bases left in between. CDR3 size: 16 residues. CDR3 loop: CASSPGTTGSNEKLFF. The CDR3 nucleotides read TGTGCCAGCTCCCCGGGAACCACAGGGTCTAATGAAAAACTGTTTTTT.